This entry is about one TCR beta chain. Its antigen is undetermined. The germline gives CDR1 SGHTA, CDR2 FQGNSA. The CDR3 contains 15 residues. V shed 4 bases and J shed 6 bases, with 18 bases lying between them. The sample is drawn from a study of beta chain features in type 1 diabetes. General observations from the study: People with Type 1 diabetes carried modestly yet significantly shorter TCRB CDR3s in all four CD4+ subsets. When VDJ junctions were examined, type 1 diabetes patients showed fewer insertions and more deletions.

The isolated RNA, all of it, was reverse transcribed, so expressed TCRB transcripts were what got sequenced. The data were produced by immunoSEQ multiplex PCR, yet TCRdb's version contains in-frame clones alone and is incomplete. The sample shows 330,000 or so clones, around 12% of them seen only once. The V call is TRBV7-2, the J call TRBJ2-5; possible D gene TRBD1, 6 bases. This sequence was found in a woman younger than 35 with type 1 diabetes. The sample was naive CD4+ T cells from blood. This chain's CDR3 is CASSSRQVPPQTQYF. The CDR3 DNA reads TGTGCCAGCAGCTCTAGACAGGTTCCCCCCCAGACCCAGTACTTC.